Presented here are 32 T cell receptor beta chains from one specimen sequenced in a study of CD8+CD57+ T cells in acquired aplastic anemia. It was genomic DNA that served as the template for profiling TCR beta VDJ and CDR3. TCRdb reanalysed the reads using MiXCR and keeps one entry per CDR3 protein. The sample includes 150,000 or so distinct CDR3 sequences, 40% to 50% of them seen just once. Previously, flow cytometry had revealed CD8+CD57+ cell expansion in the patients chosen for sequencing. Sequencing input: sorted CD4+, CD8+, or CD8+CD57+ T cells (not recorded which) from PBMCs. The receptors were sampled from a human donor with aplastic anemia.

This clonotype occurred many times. The CDR3, as DNA: TGTGCCAGCAGCGGACAGGGAGCGAACACCGGGGAGCTGTTTTTT. Its protein product is CASSGQGANTGELFF. The genes are TRBV9 and TRBJ2-2, with 7 bases aligning to TRBD1. V dropped 3 bases and J dropped 0; count of bases not matched to a gene: 2. The germline V gene encodes CDR1 SGDLS and CDR2 YYNGEE. The CDR3 contains 15 residues.

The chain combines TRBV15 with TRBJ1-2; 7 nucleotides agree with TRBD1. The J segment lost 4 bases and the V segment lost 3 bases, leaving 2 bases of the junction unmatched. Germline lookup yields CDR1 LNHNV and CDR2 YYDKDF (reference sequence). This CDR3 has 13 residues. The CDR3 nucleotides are TGTGCCACCAGCAGGCGACAGGGCTATGGCTACACCTTC. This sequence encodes CATSRRQGYGYTF.

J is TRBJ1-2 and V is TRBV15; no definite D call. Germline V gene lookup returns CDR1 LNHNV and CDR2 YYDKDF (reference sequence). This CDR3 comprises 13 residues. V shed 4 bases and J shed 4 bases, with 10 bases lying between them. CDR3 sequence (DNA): TGTGCCACCAGCATCGGAGGCGGCTATGGCTACACCTTC. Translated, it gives CATSIGGGYGYTF.

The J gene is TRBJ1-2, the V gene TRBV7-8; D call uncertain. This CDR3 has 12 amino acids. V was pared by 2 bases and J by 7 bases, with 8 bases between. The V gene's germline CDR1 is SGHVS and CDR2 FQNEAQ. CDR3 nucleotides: TGTGCCAGCAGCTTAAGTCTCTCTGGCTACACCTTC. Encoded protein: CASSLSLSGYTF.

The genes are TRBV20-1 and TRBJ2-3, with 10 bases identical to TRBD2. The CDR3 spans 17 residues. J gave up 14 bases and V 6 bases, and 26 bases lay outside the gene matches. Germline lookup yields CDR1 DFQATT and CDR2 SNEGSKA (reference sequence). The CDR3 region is CSAPPVTSGAIPTPGYF. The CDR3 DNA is TGCAGTGCCCCACCCGTTACTAGCGGGGCGATCCCGACCCCGGGGTATTTT.

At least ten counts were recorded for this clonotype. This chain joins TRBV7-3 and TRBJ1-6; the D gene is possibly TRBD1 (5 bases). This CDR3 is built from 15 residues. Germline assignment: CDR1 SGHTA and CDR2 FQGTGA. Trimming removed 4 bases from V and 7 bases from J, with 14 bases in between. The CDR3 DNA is TGTGCCAGCAGCTGGACCCCGGGACCCAATTCACCCCTCCACTTT. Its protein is CASSWTPGPNSPLHF. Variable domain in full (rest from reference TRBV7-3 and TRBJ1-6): GAGVSQTPSNKVTEKGKYVELRCDPISGHTALYWYRQSLGQGPEFLIYFQGTGAADDSGLPNDRFFAVRPEGSVSTLKIQRTERGDSAVYLCASSWTPGPNSPLHFGNGTRLTVT.

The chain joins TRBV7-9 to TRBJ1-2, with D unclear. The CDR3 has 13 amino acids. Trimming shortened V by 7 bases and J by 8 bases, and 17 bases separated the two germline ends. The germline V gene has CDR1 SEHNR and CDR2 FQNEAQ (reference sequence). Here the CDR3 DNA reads TGTGCCAGCACCCACTGGGCGGATGAAGGCTACACCTTC. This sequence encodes CASTHWADEGYTF.

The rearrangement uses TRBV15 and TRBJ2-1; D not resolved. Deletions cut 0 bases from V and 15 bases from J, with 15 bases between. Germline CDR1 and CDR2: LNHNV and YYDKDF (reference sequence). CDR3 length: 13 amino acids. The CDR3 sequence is CATSRDFLGWAFF. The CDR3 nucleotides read TGTGCCACCAGCAGAGATTTCCTCGGGTGGGCGTTCTTC.

The CDR3, as DNA: TGTGCCAGCAGCCTCCTTGACAGGGGGCGGCATAATTCACCCCTCCACTTT. Protein: CASSLLDRGRHNSPLHF. This chain joins TRBV4-2 and TRBJ1-6; TRBD1 matches 10 bases. The CDR3 extends over 17 amino acids. CDR1 is LGHNA and CDR2 is YNFKEQ in the germline V gene. The J segment lost 5 bases and the V segment lost 4 bases, leaving 8 bases of the junction unmatched.

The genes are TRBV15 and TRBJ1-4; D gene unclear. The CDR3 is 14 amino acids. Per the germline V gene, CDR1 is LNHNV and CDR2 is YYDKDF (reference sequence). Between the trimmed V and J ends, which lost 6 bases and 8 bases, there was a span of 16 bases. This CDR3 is CATSPIPDGEKLFF. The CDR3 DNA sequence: TGTGCCACCAGTCCTATCCCGGACGGGGAAAAACTGTTTTTT. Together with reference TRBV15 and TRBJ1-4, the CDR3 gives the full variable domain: DAMVIQNPRYQVTQFGKPVTLSCSQTLNHNVMYWYQQKSSQAPKLLFHYYDKDFNNEADTPDNFQSRRPNTSFCFLDIRSPGLGDTAMYLCATSPIPDGEKLFFGSGTQLSVL.

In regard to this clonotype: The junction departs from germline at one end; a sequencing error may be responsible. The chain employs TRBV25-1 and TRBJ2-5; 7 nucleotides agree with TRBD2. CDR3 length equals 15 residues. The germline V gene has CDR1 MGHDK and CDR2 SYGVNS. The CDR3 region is CAGSRRTGRGVTQYF. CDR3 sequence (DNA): TGTGCCGGCAGTCGAAGGACGGGGAGGGGAGTGACCCAGTACTTC.

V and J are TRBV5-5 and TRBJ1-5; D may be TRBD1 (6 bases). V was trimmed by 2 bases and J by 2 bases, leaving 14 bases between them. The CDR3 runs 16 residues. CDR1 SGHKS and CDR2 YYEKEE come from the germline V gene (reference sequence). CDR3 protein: CASSLKGGIGNQPQHF. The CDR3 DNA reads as TGTGCCAGCAGCTTAAAGGGGGGGATTGGCAATCAGCCCCAGCATTTT.

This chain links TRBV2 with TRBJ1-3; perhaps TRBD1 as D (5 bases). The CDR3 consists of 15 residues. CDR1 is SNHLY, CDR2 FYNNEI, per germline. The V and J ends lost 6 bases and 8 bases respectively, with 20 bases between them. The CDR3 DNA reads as TGTGCCAGCAGCCAAGCGCCTAGCGGGGGACACACCATATATTTT. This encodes CASSQAPSGGHTIYF.

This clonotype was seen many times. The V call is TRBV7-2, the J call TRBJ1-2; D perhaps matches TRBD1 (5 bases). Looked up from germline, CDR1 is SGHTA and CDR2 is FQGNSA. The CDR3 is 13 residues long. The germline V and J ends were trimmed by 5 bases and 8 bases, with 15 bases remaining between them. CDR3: CASSLGADSGYTF. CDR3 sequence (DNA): TGTGCCAGCAGCCTCGGGGCCGATAGCGGCTACACCTTC.

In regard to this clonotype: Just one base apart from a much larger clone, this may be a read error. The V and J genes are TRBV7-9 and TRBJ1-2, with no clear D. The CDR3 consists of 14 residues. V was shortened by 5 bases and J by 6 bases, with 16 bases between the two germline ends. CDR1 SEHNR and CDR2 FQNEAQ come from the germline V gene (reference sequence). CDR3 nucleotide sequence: TGTGCCAGCAGCCAAACCCAGATGCTCCATGGCTACACCTTC. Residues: CASSQTQMLHGYTF. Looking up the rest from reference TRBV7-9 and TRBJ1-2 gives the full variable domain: DTGVSQNPRHKITKRGQNVTFRCDPISEHNRLYWYRQTLGQGPEFLTYFQNEAQLEKSRLLSDRFSAERPKGSFSTLEIQRTEQGDSAMYLCASSQTQMLHGYTFGSGTRLTVV.

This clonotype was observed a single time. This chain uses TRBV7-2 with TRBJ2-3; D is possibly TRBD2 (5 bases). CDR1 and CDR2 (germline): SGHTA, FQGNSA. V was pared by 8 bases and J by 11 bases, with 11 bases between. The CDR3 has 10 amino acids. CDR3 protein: CASGLEGQYF. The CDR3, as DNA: TGTGCCAGCGGACTCGAGGGGCAGTATTTT.

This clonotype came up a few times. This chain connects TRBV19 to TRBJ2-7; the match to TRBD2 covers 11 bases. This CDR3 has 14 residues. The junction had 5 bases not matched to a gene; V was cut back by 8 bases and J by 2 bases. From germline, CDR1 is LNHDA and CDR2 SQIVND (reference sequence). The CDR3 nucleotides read TGTGCCAGTTCCCTAGCGGGAGGAGCCTACGAGCAGTACTTC. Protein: CASSLAGGAYEQYF.

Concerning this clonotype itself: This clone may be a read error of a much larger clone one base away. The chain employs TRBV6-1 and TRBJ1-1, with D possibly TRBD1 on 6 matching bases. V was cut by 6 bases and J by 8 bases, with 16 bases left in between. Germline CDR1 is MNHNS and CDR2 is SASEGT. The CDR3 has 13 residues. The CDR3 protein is CASRGQSIGEAFF. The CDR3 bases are TGTGCCAGCAGAGGACAGAGCATAGGAGAAGCTTTCTTT.

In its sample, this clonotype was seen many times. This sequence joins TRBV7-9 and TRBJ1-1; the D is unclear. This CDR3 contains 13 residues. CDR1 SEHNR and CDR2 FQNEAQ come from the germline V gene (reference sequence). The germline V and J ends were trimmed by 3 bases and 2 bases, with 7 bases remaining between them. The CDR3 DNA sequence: TGTGCCAGCAGCTTCGGAACTAACACTGAAGCTTTCTTT. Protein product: CASSFGTNTEAFF.

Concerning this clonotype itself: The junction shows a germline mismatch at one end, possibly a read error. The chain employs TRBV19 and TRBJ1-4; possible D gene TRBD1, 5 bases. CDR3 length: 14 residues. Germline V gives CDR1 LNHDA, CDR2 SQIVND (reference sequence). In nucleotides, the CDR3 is TGTGCCAGTAGTAGGAGGGGTGGCGATGAAAAACTGTCTTTT. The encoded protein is CASSRRGGDEKLSF. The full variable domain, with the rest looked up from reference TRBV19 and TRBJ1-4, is DGGITQSPKYLFRKEGQNVTLSCEQNLNHDAMYWYRQDPGQGLRLIYYSQIVNDFQKGDIAEGYSVSREKKESFPLTVTSAQKNPTAFYLCASSRRGGDEKLSFGSGTQLSVL.

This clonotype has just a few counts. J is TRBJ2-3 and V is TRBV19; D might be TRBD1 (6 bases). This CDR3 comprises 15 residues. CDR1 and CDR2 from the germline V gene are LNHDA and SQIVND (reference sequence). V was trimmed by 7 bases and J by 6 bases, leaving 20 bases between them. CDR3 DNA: TGTGCCAGTACCCGATTGACAGGTCGGTCGGATACGCAGTATTTT. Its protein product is CASTRLTGRSDTQYF. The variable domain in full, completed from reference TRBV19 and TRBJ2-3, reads DGGITQSPKYLFRKEGQNVTLSCEQNLNHDAMYWYRQDPGQGLRLIYYSQIVNDFQKGDIAEGYSVSREKKESFPLTVTSAQKNPTAFYLCASTRLTGRSDTQYFGPGTRLTVL.

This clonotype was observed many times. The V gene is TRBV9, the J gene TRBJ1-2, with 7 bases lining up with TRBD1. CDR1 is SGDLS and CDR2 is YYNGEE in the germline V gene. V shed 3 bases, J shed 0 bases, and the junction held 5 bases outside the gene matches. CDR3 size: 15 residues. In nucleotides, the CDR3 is TGTGCCAGCAGCGCTGGACAGGTTGCTAACTATGGCTACACCTTC. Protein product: CASSAGQVANYGYTF.

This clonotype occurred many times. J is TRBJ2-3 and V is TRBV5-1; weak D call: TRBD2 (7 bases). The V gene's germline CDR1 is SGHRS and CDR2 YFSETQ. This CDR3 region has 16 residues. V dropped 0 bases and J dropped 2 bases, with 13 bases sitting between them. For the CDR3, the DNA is TGCGCCAGCAGCTTGGTACGGGGGGCTACCACAGATACGCAGTATTTT. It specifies CASSLVRGATTDTQYF.

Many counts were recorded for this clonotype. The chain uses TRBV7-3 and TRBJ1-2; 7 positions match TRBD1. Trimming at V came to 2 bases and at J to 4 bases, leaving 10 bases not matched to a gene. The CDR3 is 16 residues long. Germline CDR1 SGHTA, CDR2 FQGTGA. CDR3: CASSLANGGGTYGYTF. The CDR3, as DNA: TGTGCCAGCAGCTTAGCCAACGGAGGGGGCACCTATGGCTACACCTTC.

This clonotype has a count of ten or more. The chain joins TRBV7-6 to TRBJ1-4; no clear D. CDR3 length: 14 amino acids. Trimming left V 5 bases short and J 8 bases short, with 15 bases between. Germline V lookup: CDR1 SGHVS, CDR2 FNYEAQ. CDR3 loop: CASSLTPDAEKLFF. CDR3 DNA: TGTGCCAGCAGCCTAACACCGGACGCAGAAAAACTGTTTTTT. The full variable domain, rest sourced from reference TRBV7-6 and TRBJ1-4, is GAGVSQSPRYKVTKRGQDVALRCDPISGHVSLYWYRQALGQGPEFLTYFNYEAQQDKSGLPNDRFSAERPEGSISTLTIQRTEQRDSAMYRCASSLTPDAEKLFFGSGTQLSVL.

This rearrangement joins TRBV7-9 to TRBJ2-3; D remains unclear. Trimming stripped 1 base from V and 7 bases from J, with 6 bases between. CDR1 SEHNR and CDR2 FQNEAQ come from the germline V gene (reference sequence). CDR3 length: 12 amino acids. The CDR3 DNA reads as TGTGCCAGCAGCTTAGAGGCCCATACGCAGTATTTT. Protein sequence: CASSLEAHTQYF.

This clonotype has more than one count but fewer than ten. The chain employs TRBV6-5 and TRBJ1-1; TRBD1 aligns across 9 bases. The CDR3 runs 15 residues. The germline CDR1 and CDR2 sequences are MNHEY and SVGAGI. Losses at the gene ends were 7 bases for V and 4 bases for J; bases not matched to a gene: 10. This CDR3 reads CASIHETGGPTEAFF. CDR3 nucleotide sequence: TGTGCCAGCATCCACGAAACAGGGGGCCCCACTGAAGCTTTCTTT.

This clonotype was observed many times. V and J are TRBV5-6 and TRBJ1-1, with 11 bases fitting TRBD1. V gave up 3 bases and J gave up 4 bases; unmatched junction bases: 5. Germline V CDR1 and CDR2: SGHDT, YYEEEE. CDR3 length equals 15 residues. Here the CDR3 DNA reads TGTGCCAGCAGCTGGACAGGGGGCAGGGGCACTGAAGCTTTCTTT. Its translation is CASSWTGGRGTEAFF.

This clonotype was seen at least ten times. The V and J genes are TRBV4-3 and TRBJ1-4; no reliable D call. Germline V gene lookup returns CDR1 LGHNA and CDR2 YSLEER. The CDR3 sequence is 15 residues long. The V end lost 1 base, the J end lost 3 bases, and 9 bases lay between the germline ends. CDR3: CASSQGSGSNEKLFF. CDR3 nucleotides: TGCGCCAGCAGCCAAGGTTCGGGTTCTAATGAAAAACTGTTTTTT.

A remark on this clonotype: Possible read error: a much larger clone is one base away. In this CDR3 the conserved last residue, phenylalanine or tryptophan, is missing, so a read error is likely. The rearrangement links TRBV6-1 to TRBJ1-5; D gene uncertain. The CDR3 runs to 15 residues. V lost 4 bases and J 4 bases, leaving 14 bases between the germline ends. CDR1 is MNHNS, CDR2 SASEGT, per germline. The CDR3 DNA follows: TGTGCCAGCAGTGTGACGGTAATCCCTAATCAGCCCCAGCATCTT. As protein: CASSVTVIPNQPQHL.

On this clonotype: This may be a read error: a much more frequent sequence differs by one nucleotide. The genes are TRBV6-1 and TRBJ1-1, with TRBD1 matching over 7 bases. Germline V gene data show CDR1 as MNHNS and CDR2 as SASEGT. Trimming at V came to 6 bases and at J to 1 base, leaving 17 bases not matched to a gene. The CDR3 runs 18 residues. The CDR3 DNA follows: TGTGCCAGCAGGCCCAGACAGGGTAATGGGCTTAGGAACACTGAAGCTTTCTTT. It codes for CASRPRQGNGLRNTEAFF.

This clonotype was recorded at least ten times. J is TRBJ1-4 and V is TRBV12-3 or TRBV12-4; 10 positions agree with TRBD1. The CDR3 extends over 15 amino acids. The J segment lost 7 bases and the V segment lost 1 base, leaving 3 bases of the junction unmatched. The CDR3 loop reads CASSLGDRGGEKLFF. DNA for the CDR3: TGTGCCAGCAGTTTAGGGGACAGGGGAGGTGAAAAACTGTTTTTT.